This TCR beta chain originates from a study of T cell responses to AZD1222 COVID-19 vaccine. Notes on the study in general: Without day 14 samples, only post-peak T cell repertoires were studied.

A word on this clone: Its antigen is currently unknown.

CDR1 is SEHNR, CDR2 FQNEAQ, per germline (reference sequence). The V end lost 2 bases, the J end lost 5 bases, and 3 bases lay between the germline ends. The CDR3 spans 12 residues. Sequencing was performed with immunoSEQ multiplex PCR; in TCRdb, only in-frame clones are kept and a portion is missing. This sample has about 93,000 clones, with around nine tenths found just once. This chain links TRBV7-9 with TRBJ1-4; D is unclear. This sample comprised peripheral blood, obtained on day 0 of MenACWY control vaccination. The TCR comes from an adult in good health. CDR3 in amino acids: CASSLSNEKLFF. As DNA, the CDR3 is TGTGCCAGCAGCTTATCGAATGAAAAACTGTTTTTT.